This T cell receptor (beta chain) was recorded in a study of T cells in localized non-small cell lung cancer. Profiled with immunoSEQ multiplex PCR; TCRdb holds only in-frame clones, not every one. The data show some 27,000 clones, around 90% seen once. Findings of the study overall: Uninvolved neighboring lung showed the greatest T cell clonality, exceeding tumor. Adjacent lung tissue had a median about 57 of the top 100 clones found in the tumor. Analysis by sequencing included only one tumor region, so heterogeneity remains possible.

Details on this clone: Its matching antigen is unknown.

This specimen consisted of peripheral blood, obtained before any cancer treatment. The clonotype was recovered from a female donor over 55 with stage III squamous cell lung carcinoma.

Here the CDR3 reads CASSLGDASTDTQYF. Here the CDR3 DNA reads TGTGCCAGCAGCTTGGGGGACGCCAGCACAGATACGCAGTATTTT. The chain links TRBV5-8 to TRBJ2-3, with D perhaps TRBD1 or TRBD2 (5 bases each). V dropped 0 bases and J dropped 0 bases, with 8 bases sitting between them. The germline V gene has CDR1 SGHTS and CDR2 YDEGEE. This CDR3 contains 15 residues.